This note documents a single T cell receptor beta chain sequence. It was genomic DNA that served as the template for profiling TCR beta VDJ and CDR3. TCRdb analysed the reads with MiXCR anew, one entry per CDR3 protein. The sample lists some 290,000 distinct CDR3 sequences; approximately 55% were seen once. The germline V gene encodes CDR1 DFQATT and CDR2 SNEGSKA (reference sequence). This CDR3 spans 14 amino acids. J was trimmed by 4 bases and V by 6 bases; bases with no gene match: 12. This specimen comes from a study of CD8+CD57+ T cells in acquired aplastic anemia. The chain recombines TRBV20-1 with TRBJ2-7; 7 bases match TRBD1. This clonotype was obtained from a human donor with severe aplastic anemia or a healthy control (not recorded which). Material: sorted CD4+, CD8+, or CD8+CD57+ T cells (not recorded which) from PBMCs. The CDR3 is CSAQDGTVPYEQYF. The CDR3 DNA follows: TGCAGTGCCCAAGACGGGACAGTACCTTACGAGCAGTACTTC.